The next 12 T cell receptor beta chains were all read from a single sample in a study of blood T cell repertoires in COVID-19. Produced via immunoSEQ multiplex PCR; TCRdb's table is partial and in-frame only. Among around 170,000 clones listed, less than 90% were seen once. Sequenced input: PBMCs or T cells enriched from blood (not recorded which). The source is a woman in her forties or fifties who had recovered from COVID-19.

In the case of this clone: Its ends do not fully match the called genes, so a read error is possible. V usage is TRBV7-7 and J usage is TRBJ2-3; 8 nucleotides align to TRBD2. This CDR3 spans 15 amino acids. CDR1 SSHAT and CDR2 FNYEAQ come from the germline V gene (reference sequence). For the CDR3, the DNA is TGTGCTAGCAGCTTAGGTAGCGGGACCACAGATACGCAGTATTTT. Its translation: CASSLGSGTTDTQYF.

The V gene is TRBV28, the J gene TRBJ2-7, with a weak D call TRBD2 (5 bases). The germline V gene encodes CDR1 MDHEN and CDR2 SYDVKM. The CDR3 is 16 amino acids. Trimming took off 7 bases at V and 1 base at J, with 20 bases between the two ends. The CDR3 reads CASTPRGRGLSYEQYF. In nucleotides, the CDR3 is TGTGCCAGCACCCCAAGAGGGAGAGGCTTATCCTACGAGCAGTACTTC.

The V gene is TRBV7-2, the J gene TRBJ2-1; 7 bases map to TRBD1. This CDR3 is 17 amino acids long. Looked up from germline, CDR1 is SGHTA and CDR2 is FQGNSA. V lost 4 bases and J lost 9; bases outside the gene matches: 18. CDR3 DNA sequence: TGTGCCAGCAGCTCAAACCAGGTCGGCGCCTCAGGGGGTGAGCAGTTCTTC. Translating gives CASSSNQVGASGGEQFF.

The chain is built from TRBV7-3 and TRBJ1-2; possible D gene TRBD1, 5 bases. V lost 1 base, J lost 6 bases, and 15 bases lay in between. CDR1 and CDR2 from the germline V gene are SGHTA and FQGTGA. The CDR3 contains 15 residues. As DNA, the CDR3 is TGTGCCAGCAGCTTAAGGCCAGGGTCATCAAATGGCTACACCTTC. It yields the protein CASSLRPGSSNGYTF.

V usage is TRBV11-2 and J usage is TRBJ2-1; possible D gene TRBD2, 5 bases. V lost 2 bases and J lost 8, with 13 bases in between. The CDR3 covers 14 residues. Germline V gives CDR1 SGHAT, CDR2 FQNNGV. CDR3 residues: CASSLMRDGDEQFF. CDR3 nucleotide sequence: TGTGCCAGCAGCTTAATGAGGGATGGGGATGAGCAGTTCTTC.

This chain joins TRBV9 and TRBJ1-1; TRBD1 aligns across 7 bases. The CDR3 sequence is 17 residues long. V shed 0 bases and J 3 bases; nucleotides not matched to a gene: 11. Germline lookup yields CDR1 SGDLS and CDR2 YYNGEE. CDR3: CASSVGPPGGKDTEAFF. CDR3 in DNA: TGTGCCAGCAGCGTAGGCCCTCCAGGGGGGAAGGACACTGAAGCTTTCTTT. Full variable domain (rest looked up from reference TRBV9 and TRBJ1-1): DSGVTQTPKHLITATGQRVTLRCSPRSGDLSVYWYQQSLDQGLQFLIQYYNGEERAKGNILERFSAQQFPDLHSELNLSSLELGDSALYFCASSVGPPGGKDTEAFFGQGTRLTVV.

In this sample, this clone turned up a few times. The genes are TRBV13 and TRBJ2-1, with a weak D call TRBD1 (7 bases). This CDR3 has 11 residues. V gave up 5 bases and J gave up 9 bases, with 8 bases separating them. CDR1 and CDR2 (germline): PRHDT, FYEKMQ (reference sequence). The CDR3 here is CASSQGGEQFF. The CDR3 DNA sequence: TGTGCCAGCAGCCAGGGGGGTGAGCAGTTCTTC.

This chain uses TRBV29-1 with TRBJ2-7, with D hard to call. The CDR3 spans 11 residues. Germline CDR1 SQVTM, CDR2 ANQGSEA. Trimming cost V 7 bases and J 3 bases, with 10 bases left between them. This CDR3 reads CSASHHYEQYF. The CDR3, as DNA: TGCAGCGCCTCACATCACTACGAGCAGTACTTC.

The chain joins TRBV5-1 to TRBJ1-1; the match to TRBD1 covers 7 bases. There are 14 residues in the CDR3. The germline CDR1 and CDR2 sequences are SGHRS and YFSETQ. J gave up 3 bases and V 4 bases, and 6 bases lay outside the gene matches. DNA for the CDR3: TGCGCCAGCAGCCCCCAGGGGGGATACACTGAAGCTTTCTTT. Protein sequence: CASSPQGGYTEAFF.

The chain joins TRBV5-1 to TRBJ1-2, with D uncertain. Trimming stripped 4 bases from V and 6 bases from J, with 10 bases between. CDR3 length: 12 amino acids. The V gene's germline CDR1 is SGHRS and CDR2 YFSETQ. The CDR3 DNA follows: TGCGCCAGCAGCCACGGACTGAATGGCTACACCTTC. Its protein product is CASSHGLNGYTF. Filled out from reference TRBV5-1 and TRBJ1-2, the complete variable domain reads KAGVTQTPRYLIKTRGQQVTLSCSPISGHRSVSWYQQTPGQGLQFLFEYFSETQRNKGNFPGRFSGRQFSNSRSEMNVSTLELGDSALYLCASSHGLNGYTFGSGTRLTVV.

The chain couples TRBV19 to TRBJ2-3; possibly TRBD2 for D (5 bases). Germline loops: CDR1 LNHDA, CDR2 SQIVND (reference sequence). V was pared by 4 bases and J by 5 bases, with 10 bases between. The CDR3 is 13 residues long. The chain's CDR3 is CASSTTGRDTQYF. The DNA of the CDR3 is TGTGCCAGTAGTACGACTGGGAGAGATACGCAGTATTTT.

Here the CDR3 DNA reads TGTGCCAGCGGTATAGCGGGAGGGTCCTACGAGCAGTACTTC. It encodes CASGIAGGSYEQYF. This rearrangement joins TRBV28 to TRBJ2-7; 11 bases map to TRBD2. CDR1 and CDR2 from the germline V gene are MDHEN and SYDVKM. After removal of 8 bases from V and 1 base from J, the junction contained 4 bases not matched to a gene. This CDR3 spans 14 amino acids.